The present T cell receptor beta chain was sequenced within a study of identifying expanded T cells in peripheral blood. Using immunoSEQ multiplex PCR, the repertoire was profiled, and TCRdb retains in-frame clones only, with some absent. The sample has some 100,000 clones, about 87% seen once. This CDR3 region has 15 residues. Trimming took 6 bases from V and 2 from J; bases not matched to a gene: 7. CDR1 and CDR2 (germline): SNHLY, FYNNEI. Specimen: blood. The rearrangement links TRBV2 to TRBJ2-7; TRBD2 matches 10 bases. This receptor was taken from a person between 18 and 70 years old in good health. The CDR3 loop reads CASSGWTSGPYEQYF. The CDR3 coding sequence is TGTGCCAGCAGCGGATGGACTAGCGGACCCTACGAGCAGTACTTC.